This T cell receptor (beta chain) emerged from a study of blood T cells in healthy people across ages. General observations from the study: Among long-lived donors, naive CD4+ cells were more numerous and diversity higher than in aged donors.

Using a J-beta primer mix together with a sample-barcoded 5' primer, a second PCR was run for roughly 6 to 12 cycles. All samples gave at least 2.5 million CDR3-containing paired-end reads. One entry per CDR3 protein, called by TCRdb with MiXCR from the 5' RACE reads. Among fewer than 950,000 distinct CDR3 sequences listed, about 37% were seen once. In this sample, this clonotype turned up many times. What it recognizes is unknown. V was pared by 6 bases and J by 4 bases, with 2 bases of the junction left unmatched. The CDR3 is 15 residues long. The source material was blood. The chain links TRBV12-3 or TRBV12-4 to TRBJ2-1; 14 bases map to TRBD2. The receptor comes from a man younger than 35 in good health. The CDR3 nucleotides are TGTGCCAGCAGGTGGACTAGCGGGGGGTACAATGAGCAGTTCTTC. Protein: CASRWTSGGYNEQFF.